The text below deals with one T cell receptor (beta chain). The sample originates from a study of T cell responses to AZD1222 COVID-19 vaccine. Generated by immunoSEQ multiplex PCR, the TCRdb table keeps only in-frame clones and is missing some. The data show 91,000 or so clones, approximately 90% seen once. Sample: peripheral blood, taken 28 days after the second AZD1222 dose. The sequence was collected from an adult who received the AZD1222 COVID-19 vaccine.

CDR3 loop: CASIGSGNTIYF. CDR3 in DNA: TGTGCCAGTATTGGATCTGGAAACACCATATATTTT. The V call is TRBV19, the J call TRBJ1-3; no definite D call. The V end was cut by 7 bases, the J end by 1 base, with 5 bases between. CDR1 is LNHDA, CDR2 SQIVND, per germline (reference sequence). The CDR3 contains 12 residues.